The sequence of this T cell receptor (beta chain) was determined in a study of blood T cell repertoires in COVID-19. Looked up from germline, CDR1 is MNHEY and CDR2 is SMNVEV (reference sequence). The V end lost 5 bases, the J end lost 4 bases, and 17 bases lay between the germline ends. The CDR3 is 15 residues long. The repertoire was sequenced with immunoSEQ multiplex PCR; TCRdb's copy has only in-frame clones and lacks some. This sample has roughly 190,000 clones; around 90% occur once, and the top ten carry 0.53%. The V call is TRBV27, the J call TRBJ1-1, with a weak D call TRBD1 (6 bases). This receptor was taken from a man aged 45 to 65 with acute or convalescent COVID-19. The sample taken for sequencing was peripheral blood. DNA for the CDR3: TGTGCCAGCAGTACCCGGGACAATTTTGCCACTGAAGCTTTCTTT. Translated, it gives CASSTRDNFATEAFF.